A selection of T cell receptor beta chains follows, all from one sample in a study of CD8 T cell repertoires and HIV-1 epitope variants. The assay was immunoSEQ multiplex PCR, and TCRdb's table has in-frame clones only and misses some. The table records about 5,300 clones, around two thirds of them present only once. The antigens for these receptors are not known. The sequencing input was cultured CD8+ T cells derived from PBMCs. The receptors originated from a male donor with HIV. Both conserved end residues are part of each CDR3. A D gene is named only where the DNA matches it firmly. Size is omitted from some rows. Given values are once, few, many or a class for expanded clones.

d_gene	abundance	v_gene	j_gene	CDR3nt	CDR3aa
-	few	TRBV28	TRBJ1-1	TGTGCCAGCAGTGGGACACACATGAACACTGAAGCTTTCTTT	CASSGTHMNTEAFF
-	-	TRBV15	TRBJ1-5	TGTGCCACCAGCAGAGATAGGGGCCCCAATCAGCCCCAGCATTTT	CATSRDRGPNQPQHF
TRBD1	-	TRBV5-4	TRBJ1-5	TGTGCCAGCAGCCTGGACAGGGGGAGCAATCAGCCCCAGCATTTT	CASSLDRGSNQPQHF
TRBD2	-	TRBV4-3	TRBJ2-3	TGCGCCAGCAGCCAAGGACGGGGGGCAGATACGCAGTATTTT	CASSQGRGADTQYF
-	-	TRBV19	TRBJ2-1	TGTGCCAGTAGTATAGTTCAGGGCGGTGAGCAGTTCTTC	CASSIVQGGEQFF
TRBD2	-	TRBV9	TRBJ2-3	TGTGCCAGCAGCGTAGGCAGCGGGGGTACAGATACGCAGTATTTT	CASSVGSGGTDTQYF
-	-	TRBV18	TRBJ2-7	TGTGCCAGCTCACCACGGGAAACCTCCAGCTCCTACGAGCAGTACTTC	CASSPRETSSSYEQYF
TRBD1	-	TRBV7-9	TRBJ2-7	TGTGCCAGCAGCAGAGGCCGGGACAGGCGATCCTACGAGCAGTACTTC	CASSRGRDRRSYEQYF
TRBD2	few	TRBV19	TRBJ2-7	TGTGCCAGTAGTCCCGTAGCGGGATTTGACGAGCAGTACTTC	CASSPVAGFDEQYF
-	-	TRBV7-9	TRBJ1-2	TGTGCCAGCAGCCCGACAGGTAGCTATGGCTACACCTTC	CASSPTGSYGYTF
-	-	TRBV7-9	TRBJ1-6	TGTGCCAGCAGCCATGGGGACCGCCGACTCCTCCACTTT	CASSHGDRRLLHF
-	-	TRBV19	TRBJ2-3	TGTGCCAGCACGTCAGGGTACCGCACAGATACGCAGTATTTT	CASTSGYRTDTQYF
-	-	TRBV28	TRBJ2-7	TGTGCCAGCAGACCCGAGGGGGGTCGGCACGAGCAGTACTTC	CASRPEGGRHEQYF
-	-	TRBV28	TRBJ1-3	TGTGCCAGCAGTCCTGGAAACACCATATATTTT	CASSPGNTIYF
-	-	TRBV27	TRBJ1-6	TGTGCCAGCAGTTTAGGTCTGGGGGGACATTCACCCCTCCACTTT	CASSLGLGGHSPLHF
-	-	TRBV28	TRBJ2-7	TGTGCCAGCAGTTTTGGGCAGGGAAACGAGCAGTACTTC	CASSFGQGNEQYF
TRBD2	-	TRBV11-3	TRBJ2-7	TGTGCCAGCAGCTTAGCGGCGGGGGAGCTCTACGAGCAGTACTTC	CASSLAAGELYEQYF
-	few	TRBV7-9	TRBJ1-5	TGTGCCAGCAGCGACCCCCTCGCTGATCAGCCCCAGCATTTT	CASSDPLADQPQHF
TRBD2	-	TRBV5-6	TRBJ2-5	TGTGCCAGCAGCACCCTAGCGGGAGAAGAGACCCAGTACTTC	CASSTLAGEETQYF
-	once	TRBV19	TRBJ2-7	TGTGCCAGTAGACCGGGGGAGATTTTTTCCTACGAGCAGTACTTC	CASRPGEIFSYEQYF
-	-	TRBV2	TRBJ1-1	TGTGCCAGCAGCCCCGGGGAGGGGGTGAACACTGAAGCTTTCTTT	CASSPGEGVNTEAFF
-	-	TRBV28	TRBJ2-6	TGTGCCAGCAGTTTTCTGGGGGGAGCCAACGTCCTGACTTTC	CASSFLGGANVLTF
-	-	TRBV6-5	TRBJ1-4	TGTGCCAGCAGTTACTCGATAGGGGTCGGAAATGAAAAACTGTTTTTT	CASSYSIGVGNEKLFF
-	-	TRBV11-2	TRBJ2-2	TGTGCCAGCAGCTTAGCCAGGAAAACCGGGGAGCTGTTTTTT	CASSLARKTGELFF
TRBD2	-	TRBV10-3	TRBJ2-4	TGTGCCATCAGTGAGTCGGGAAGCGGGGGGGCCTCGGGCAAAAACATTCAGTACTTC	CAISESGSGGASGKNIQYF
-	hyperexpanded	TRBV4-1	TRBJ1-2	TGCGCCAGCAGCCAAGATCCCCCAGACTTGGACTATGGCTACACCTTC	CASSQDPPDLDYGYTF
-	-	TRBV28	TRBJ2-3	TGTGCCAGCAGTGTGTTGGGGGGTCCTTCGGGCACAGATACGCAGTATTTT	CASSVLGGPSGTDTQYF
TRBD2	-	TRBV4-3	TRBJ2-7	TGCGCCAGCAGCCTGGGACTAGCGGGGGCCTACGAGCAGTACTTC	CASSLGLAGAYEQYF
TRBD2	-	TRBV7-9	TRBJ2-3	TGTGCCAGCCCGACTAAGGGTACGGGAGGGCCCGACACAGATACGCAGTATTTT	CASPTKGTGGPDTDTQYF
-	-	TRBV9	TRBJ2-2	TGTGCCAGCAGCGTAGTCGGGGGAATCGGGGAGCTGTTTTTT	CASSVVGGIGELFF
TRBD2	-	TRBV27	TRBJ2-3	TGTGCCAGCAGTTTTACAACGACTAGGGAGCGGGGGGGAGATACGCAGTATTTT	CASSFTTTRERGGDTQYF
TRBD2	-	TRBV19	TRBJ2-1	TGTGCCAGTAGTCCCGCTAGCGGGGGGTATTTTAACAATGAGCAGTTCTTC	CASSPASGGYFNNEQFF
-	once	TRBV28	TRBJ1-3	TGTGCCAGCTCGTGGAGGGTGATCTCTGGAAACACCATATATTTT	CASSWRVISGNTIYF
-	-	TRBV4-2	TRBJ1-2	TGTGCCAGCAGCCAAGAGGCAGGCATGACCCCAAACTATGGCTACACCTTC	CASSQEAGMTPNYGYTF
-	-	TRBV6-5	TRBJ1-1	TGTGCCAGCAGTCCCGATGGACGCAACACTGAAGCTTTCTTT	CASSPDGRNTEAFF
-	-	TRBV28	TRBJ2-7	TGTGCCAGCAGTTTCGCTGGGTCGGGATCTATAACCTACGAGCAGTACTTC	CASSFAGSGSITYEQYF
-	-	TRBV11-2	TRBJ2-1	TGTGCCAGCAGCTTAGCGGACAGTCCCTACAATGAGCAGTTCTTC	CASSLADSPYNEQFF
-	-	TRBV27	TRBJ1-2	TGTGCCAGCAGTAGCCTGATGTTAGGAAACTATGGCTACACCTTC	CASSSLMLGNYGYTF
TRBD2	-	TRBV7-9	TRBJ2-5	TGTGCCAGCAGCCCTCAGACTAGCGGGGGGCCCGGAGAGACCCAGTACTTC	CASSPQTSGGPGETQYF
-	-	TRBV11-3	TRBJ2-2	TGTGCCAGCAGCTTAACTAACACAGCGACCGGGGAGCTGTTTTTT	CASSLTNTATGELFF
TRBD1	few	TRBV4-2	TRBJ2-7	TGTGCCAGCAGCCAAACAGGGGTCAACGAGCAGTACTTC	CASSQTGVNEQYF
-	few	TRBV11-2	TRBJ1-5	TGTGCCAGCAGCAGGGACCAGGAGGGTCAGCCCCAGCATTTT	CASSRDQEGQPQHF
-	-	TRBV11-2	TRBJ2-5	TGTGCCAGCAGCGCGACAGGAACCGGGGGAGAGACCCAGTACTTC	CASSATGTGGETQYF
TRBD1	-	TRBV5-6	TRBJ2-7	TGTGCCAGCAGCCCAAGGACAGGGGCCTACGAGCAGTACTTC	CASSPRTGAYEQYF
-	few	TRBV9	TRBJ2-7	TGTGCCAGCAGCGTAGAAGGGTCCTACGAGCAGTACTTC	CASSVEGSYEQYF
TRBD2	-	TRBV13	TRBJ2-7	TGTGCCAGCAGCTTCGCGAGCGGGGGGGCGTACGAGCAGTACTTC	CASSFASGGAYEQYF